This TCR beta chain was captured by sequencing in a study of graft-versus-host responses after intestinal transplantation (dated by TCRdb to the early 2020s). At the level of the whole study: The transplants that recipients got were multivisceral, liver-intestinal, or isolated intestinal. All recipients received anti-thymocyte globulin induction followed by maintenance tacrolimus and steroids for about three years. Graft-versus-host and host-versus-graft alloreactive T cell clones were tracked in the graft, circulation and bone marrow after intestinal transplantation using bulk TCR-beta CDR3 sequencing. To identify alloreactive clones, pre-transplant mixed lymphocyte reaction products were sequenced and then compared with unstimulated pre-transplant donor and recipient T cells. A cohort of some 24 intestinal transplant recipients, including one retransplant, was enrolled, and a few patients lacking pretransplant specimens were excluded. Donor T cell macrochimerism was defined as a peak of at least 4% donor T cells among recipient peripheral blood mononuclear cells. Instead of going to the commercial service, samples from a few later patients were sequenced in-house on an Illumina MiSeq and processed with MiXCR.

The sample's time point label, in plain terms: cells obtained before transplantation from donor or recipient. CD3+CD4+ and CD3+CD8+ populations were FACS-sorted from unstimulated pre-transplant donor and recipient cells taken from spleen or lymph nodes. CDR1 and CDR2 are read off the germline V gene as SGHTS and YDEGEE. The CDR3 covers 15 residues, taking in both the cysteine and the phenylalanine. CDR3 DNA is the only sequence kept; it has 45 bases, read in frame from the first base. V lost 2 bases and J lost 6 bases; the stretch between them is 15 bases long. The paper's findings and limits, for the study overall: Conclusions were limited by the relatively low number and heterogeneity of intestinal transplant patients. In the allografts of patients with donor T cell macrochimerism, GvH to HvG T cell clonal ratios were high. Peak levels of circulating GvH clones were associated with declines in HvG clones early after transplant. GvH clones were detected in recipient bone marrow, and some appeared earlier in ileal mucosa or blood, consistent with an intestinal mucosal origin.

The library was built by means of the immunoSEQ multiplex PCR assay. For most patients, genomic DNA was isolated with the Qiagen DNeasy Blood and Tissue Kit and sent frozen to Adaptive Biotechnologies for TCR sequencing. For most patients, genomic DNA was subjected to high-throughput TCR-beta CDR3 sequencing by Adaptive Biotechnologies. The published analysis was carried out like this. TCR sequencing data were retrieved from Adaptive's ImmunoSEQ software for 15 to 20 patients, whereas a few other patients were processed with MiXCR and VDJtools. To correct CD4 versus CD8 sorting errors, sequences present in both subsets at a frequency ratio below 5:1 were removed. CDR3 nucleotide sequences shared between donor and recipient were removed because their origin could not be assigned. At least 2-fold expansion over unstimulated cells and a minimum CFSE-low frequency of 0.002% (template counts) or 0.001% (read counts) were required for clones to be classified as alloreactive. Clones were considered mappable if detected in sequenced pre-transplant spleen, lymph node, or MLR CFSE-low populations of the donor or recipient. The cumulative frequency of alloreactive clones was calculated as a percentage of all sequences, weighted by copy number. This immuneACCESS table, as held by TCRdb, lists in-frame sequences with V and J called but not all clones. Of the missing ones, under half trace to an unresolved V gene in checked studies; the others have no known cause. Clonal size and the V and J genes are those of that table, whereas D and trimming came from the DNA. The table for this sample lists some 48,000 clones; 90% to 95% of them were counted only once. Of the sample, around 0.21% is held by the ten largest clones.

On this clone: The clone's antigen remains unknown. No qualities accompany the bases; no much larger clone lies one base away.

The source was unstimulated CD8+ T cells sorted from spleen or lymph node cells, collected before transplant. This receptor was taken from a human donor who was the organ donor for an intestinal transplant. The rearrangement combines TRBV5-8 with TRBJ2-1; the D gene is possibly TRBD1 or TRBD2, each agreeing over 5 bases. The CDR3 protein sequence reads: CASSFERGSINEQFF. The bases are TGTGCCAGCAGCTTCGAGAGGGGATCTATCAATGAGCAGTTCTTC.